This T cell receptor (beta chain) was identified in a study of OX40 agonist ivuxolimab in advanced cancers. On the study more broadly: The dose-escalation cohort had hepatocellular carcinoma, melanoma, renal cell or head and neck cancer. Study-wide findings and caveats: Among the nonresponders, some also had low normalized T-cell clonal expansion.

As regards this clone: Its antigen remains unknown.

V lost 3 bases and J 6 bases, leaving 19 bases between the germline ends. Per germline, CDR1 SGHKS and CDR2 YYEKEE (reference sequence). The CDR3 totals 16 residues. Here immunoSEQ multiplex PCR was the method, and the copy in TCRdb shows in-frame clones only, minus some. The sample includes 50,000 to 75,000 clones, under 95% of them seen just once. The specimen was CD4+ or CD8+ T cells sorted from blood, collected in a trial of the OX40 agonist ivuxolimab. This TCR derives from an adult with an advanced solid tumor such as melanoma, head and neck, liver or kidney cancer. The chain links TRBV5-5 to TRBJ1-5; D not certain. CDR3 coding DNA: TGTGCCAGCAGCTCCGAAGACGGGCCTTGGGGTCAGCCCCAGCATTTT. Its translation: CASSSEDGPWGQPQHF.